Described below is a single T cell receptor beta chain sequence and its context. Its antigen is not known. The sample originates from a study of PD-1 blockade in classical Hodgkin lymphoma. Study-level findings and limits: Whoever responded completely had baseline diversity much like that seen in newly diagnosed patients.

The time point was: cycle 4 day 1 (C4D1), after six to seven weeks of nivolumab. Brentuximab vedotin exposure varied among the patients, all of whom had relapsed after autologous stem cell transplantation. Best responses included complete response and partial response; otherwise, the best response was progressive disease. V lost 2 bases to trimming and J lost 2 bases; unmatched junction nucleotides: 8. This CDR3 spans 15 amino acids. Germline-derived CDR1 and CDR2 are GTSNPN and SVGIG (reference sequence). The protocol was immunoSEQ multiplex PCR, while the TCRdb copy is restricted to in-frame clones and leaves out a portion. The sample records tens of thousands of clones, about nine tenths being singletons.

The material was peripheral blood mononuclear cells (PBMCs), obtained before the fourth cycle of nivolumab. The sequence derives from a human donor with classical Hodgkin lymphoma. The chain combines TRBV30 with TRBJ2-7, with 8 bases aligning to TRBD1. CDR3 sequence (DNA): TGTGCCTGGAGTAGCGACAGGGGCAACCCCTACGAGCAGTACTTC. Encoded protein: CAWSSDRGNPYEQYF.